The 11 T cell receptor beta chains presented below share a single source sample, sequenced in a study of OX40 agonist ivuxolimab in advanced cancers. TCRdb's table, derived via immunoSEQ multiplex PCR, lists solely in-frame clones and lacks some. Seen here are roughly 64,000 clones, around nine tenths observed once, and the top ten hold over 0.6%. Sample: CD4+ or CD8+ T cells sorted from blood, taken in a trial of the OX40 agonist ivuxolimab. These receptor sequences come from an adult with an advanced solid tumor such as melanoma, head and neck, liver or kidney cancer.

The CDR3 DNA reads as TGCGCCAGCAGCCCCGGGAGGACTATGGTCGAGACCCAGTACTTC. It translates to CASSPGRTMVETQYF. V and J are TRBV4-1 and TRBJ2-5; TRBD2 agrees at 7 bases. After removal of 4 bases from V and 5 bases from J, the junction contained 10 bases not matched to a gene. Per the germline V gene, CDR1 is MGHRA and CDR2 is YSYEKL. CDR3 length equals 15 residues.

V is TRBV19 and J is TRBJ1-1; the match to TRBD1 covers 8 bases. Germline CDR1 is LNHDA and CDR2 is SQIVND (reference sequence). The CDR3 sequence is 12 residues long. The ends lost 7 bases at V and 9 bases at J; junction bases unmatched: 7. The DNA for the CDR3 is TGTGCCAGTAAGGGGCAGGGGGCGAAAGCTTTCTTT. Translated, it gives CASKGQGAKAFF.

This rearrangement joins TRBV18 to TRBJ1-4; a weak D match, TRBD1 (5 bases). Trimming shortened V by 4 bases and J by 7 bases, and 16 bases separated the two germline ends. Germline CDR1 KGHSH, CDR2 LQKENI. This CDR3 has 15 residues. The CDR3 loop is CASSLTRTLGEKLFF. As DNA, the CDR3 is TGTGCCAGCTCACTAACGAGGACACTGGGTGAAAAACTGTTTTTT.

This clone turned up a few times. The rearrangement links TRBV18 to TRBJ1-4; D ambiguous. CDR3 length: 15 residues. Trimming removed 3 bases from V and 7 bases from J, with 15 bases in between. Germline V gene lookup returns CDR1 KGHSH and CDR2 LQKENI. In nucleotides, the CDR3 is TGTGCCAGCTCACCGCCCGGGAGGGAGGGTGAAAAACTGTTTTTT. It specifies CASSPPGREGEKLFF.

The chain carries TRBV18 and TRBJ1-2; 10 bases map to TRBD1. J lost 8 bases, V lost 4 bases, and 7 bases had no gene match. This CDR3 is 14 amino acids long. Germline V gene lookup returns CDR1 KGHSH and CDR2 LQKENI. The CDR3 is CASSQRDRGVGYTF. CDR3 bases: TGTGCCAGCTCACAACGGGACAGGGGAGTAGGCTACACCTTC.

The chain is built from TRBV6-5 and TRBJ2-7; TRBD1 is a possible D gene (6 bases). V gave up 2 bases and J gave up 3 bases, with 17 bases separating them. The CDR3 runs 16 residues. Germline CDR1 and CDR2: MNHEY and SVGAGI. DNA for the CDR3: TGTGCCAGCAGTTACACTCCGACAGGACAGAGCTACGAGCAGTACTTC. It encodes CASSYTPTGQSYEQYF.

This chain uses TRBV5-6 with TRBJ2-2; 10 bases match TRBD2. CDR3 length: 14 amino acids. Germline V CDR1 and CDR2: SGHDT, YYEEEE. The V and J ends lost 5 bases and 7 bases, in that order; junction bases with no gene match: 5. CDR3 loop: CASRERGGGGELFF. The DNA of the CDR3 is TGTGCCAGCAGGGAGCGGGGGGGCGGCGGGGAGCTGTTTTTT.

The V call is TRBV27, the J call TRBJ1-2; 8 bases agree with TRBD1. This CDR3 region has 16 residues. V lost 4 bases, J lost 3 bases, and 10 bases stayed unmatched. Germline V gene data show CDR1 as MNHEY and CDR2 as SMNVEV (reference sequence). CDR3 residues: CASSSRGRGRDYGYTF. The DNA of the CDR3 is TGTGCCAGCAGTTCCCGGGGCAGGGGGCGAGACTATGGCTACACCTTC.

This sequence joins TRBV2 and TRBJ1-5; TRBD1 matches 10 bases. CDR3 length: 15 amino acids. Trimming removed 6 bases from V and 0 bases from J; junction bases left unmatched: 2. Germline CDR1 reads SNHLY; CDR2 reads FYNNEI. The CDR3 DNA reads as TGTGCCAGCAGCGGGACAGGGGATAGCAATCAGCCCCAGCATTTT. This encodes CASSGTGDSNQPQHF.

V usage is TRBV5-4 and J usage is TRBJ2-3; 14 bases line up with TRBD2. V lost 0 bases and J lost 1; bases outside the gene matches: 4. The CDR3 loop spans 18 amino acids. From germline, CDR1 is SGHNT and CDR2 YYREEE (reference sequence). This chain's CDR3 is CASSLGLAGGPGTDTQYF. CDR3 DNA: TGTGCCAGCAGCTTGGGACTAGCGGGAGGGCCGGGCACAGATACGCAGTATTTT.

This clone was picked up one time. This chain uses TRBV5-1 with TRBJ1-4, with TRBD1 as a possible D gene (6 bases). CDR1 and CDR2 (germline): SGHRS, YFSETQ. The V end was cut by 4 bases, the J end by 6 bases, with 10 bases between. This CDR3 has 13 amino acids. CDR3: CASSLSGDEKLFF. In DNA, the CDR3 is TGCGCCAGCAGCCTCTCAGGGGATGAAAAACTGTTTTTT.